Each of the 25 T cell receptor beta chains below was sequenced from the same sample in a study of T-cell reconstitution after alpha-beta-depleted transplantation in children. Unique molecular identifiers featured in how the TCRbeta library was prepared. Each CDR3 protein is one row after TCRdb ran MiXCR on the PCR reads. This sample has roughly 500,000 distinct CDR3 sequences, with under 15% found just once. This sample comprised PBMCs from the stem cell graft donor, obtained from the stem cell graft. The receptors come from a human donor who donated a stem cell graft to a child with combined immunodeficiency.

This clonotype turned up a few times. V gene TRBV30 combines with J gene TRBJ2-4, with 11 bases matching TRBD2. There are 13 residues in the CDR3. Germline-derived CDR1 and CDR2 are GTSNPN and SVGIG (reference sequence). V lost 5 bases to trimming and J lost 6 bases; unmatched junction nucleotides: 3. CDR3 protein: CAWGTSGINIQYF. CDR3 DNA sequence: TGTGCCTGGGGGACTAGCGGAATAAACATTCAGTACTTC.

This clonotype was found many times. The DNA for the CDR3 is TGTGCCACCAGTAGGAGGTGGGACAATGAGCAGTTCTTC. Translation gives CATSRRWDNEQFF. The chain has TRBV24-1 and TRBJ2-1; D possibly corresponds to TRBD2 (5 bases). Per the germline V gene, CDR1 is KGHDR and CDR2 is SFDVKD. The CDR3 has 13 amino acids. V lost 6 bases to trimming and J lost 5 bases, with 10 bases between them.

The genes are TRBV7-9 and TRBJ1-1; D is unclear. CDR3 size: 14 residues. Germline V gene lookup returns CDR1 SEHNR and CDR2 FQNEAQ (reference sequence). Trimming pared 3 bases from V and 1 base from J, leaving 9 bases between. The CDR3 coding sequence is TGTGCCAGCAGCTTTGGCGGAGAGAACACTGAAGCTTTCTTT. Translation: CASSFGGENTEAFF.

This clonotype came up many times. This chain joins TRBV12-3 or TRBV12-4 and TRBJ1-4; D is perhaps TRBD1 (5 bases). Trimming pared 4 bases from V and 7 bases from J, leaving 16 bases between. The CDR3 is 15 residues long. The CDR3 reads CASSSRLGGSEKLFF. The CDR3 DNA reads as TGTGCCAGCAGTTCCCGATTGGGGGGAAGTGAAAAACTGTTTTTT.

Only a few counts were recorded for this clonotype. The V and J genes are TRBV9 and TRBJ2-2; D unclear. The CDR3 consists of 13 residues. CDR1 and CDR2 (germline): SGDLS, YYNGEE. The V end was cut by 2 bases, the J end by 5 bases, with 7 bases between. In DNA, the CDR3 is TGTGCCAGCAGCGTTTTCGAGACCGGGGAGCTGTTTTTT. Translating it yields CASSVFETGELFF.

This clonotype was detected ten times or more. The rearrangement uses TRBV20-1 and TRBJ1-5; 10 bases are shared with TRBD1. V shed 4 bases, J shed 8 bases, and the junction held 11 bases outside the gene matches. This CDR3 has 15 residues. Germline V CDR1 and CDR2: DFQATT, SNEGSKA (reference sequence). This CDR3 is CSANKGQGWMEPQHF. For the CDR3, the DNA is TGCAGTGCTAATAAGGGACAGGGGTGGATGGAGCCCCAGCATTTT.

This clonotype was seen at least ten times. The chain carries TRBV13 and TRBJ2-7, with D unresolved. There are 12 residues in the CDR3. V lost 1 base and J lost 6, with 7 bases in between. Per germline, CDR1 PRHDT and CDR2 FYEKMQ (reference sequence). In DNA form, the CDR3 reads TGTGCCAGCAGCTTAGTAGGGTTCGAGCAGTACTTC. Its protein product is CASSLVGFEQYF.

This clonotype was seen many times. V and J are TRBV9 and TRBJ2-1, with D perhaps matching TRBD2 (6 bases). Germline CDR1 is SGDLS and CDR2 is YYNGEE. The CDR3 covers 14 residues. V was clipped by 0 bases and J by 9 bases, with 13 bases between them. The CDR3 sequence is CASSVAGGGTEQFF. CDR3 in DNA: TGTGCCAGCAGCGTAGCCGGGGGTGGTACTGAGCAGTTCTTC.

There are a few counts of this clonotype. The genes are TRBV6-2 or TRBV6-3 and TRBJ2-1, with 8 bases aligning to TRBD2. This CDR3 has 18 residues. The trim removed 4 bases at V and 4 bases at J, leaving 15 bases unmatched. The germline CDR1 and CDR2 sequences are MNHEY and SVGEGT. The CDR3 coding sequence is TGTGCCAGCAGTTTCGTCTTTTTAGGAGCGGGAGAGTACAATGAGCAGTTCTTC. Translating gives CASSFVFLGAGEYNEQFF.

The rearrangement joins TRBV12-3 or TRBV12-4 to TRBJ2-5; perhaps TRBD1 as D (7 bases). Deletions cut 5 bases from V and 4 bases from J, with 14 bases between. CDR3 length: 14 amino acids. CDR3 amino acids: CASSRGGTVETQYF. CDR3 coding DNA: TGTGCCAGCAGTCGAGGGGGGACAGTAGAGACCCAGTACTTC.

At least ten counts were recorded for this clonotype. V usage is TRBV29-1 and J usage is TRBJ2-1; D unresolved. Germline-derived CDR1 and CDR2 are SQVTM and ANQGSEA. The CDR3 is 15 residues long. V dropped 2 bases and J dropped 3 bases, with 14 bases sitting between them. Here the CDR3 reads CSVERSQVDYNEQFF. In DNA form, the CDR3 reads TGCAGCGTTGAAAGATCCCAGGTTGACTACAATGAGCAGTTCTTC.

This clonotype was detected only a few times. V and J are TRBV12-3 or TRBV12-4 and TRBJ2-7, with a tentative D call TRBD1 (6 bases). The CDR3 spans 14 residues. Deletions cut 6 bases from V and 12 bases from J, with 24 bases between. DNA for the CDR3: TGTGCCAGCAGATCCTCAGGGGCTCTTTCGGCTTTGTACTTC. It codes for CASRSSGALSALYF.

There are many counts of this clonotype. The chain uses TRBV12-3 or TRBV12-4 and TRBJ2-3; TRBD2 aligns across 12 bases. J lost 5 bases, V lost 5 bases, and 8 bases had no gene match. The CDR3 sequence is 16 residues long. Here the CDR3 reads CASSPRTSGAGDTQYF. The CDR3 region has the DNA TGTGCCAGCAGTCCCCGGACTAGCGGGGCTGGAGATACGCAGTATTTT.

This clonotype showed up many times. The chain is built from TRBV5-1 and TRBJ2-1, with no clear D. Trimming took off 2 bases at V and 1 base at J, with 13 bases between the two ends. This CDR3 contains 16 residues. The germline CDR1 and CDR2 sequences are SGHRS and YFSETQ. Here the CDR3 reads CASSLRVARSYNEQFF. The CDR3, as DNA: TGCGCCAGCAGCTTAAGGGTGGCTAGATCCTACAATGAGCAGTTCTTC.

The chain couples TRBV11-2 to TRBJ2-1; D is possibly TRBD1 or TRBD2 (6 bases each). Germline CDR1 reads SGHAT; CDR2 reads FQNNGV. V was clipped by 5 bases and J by 4 bases, with 18 bases between them. The CDR3 is 16 residues long. The CDR3 DNA reads as TGTGCCAGCAGCCCATATTTATGGGGGGCTTACAATGAGCAGTTCTTC. Protein: CASSPYLWGAYNEQFF.

The table lists this clonotype with a few counts. This sequence joins TRBV28 and TRBJ2-6, with no clear D. The CDR3 is 13 amino acids. Trimming left V 3 bases short and J 5 bases short, with 5 bases between. The germline gives CDR1 MDHEN, CDR2 SYDVKM. The CDR3 region has the DNA TGTGCCAGCAGTTTTCAGAGGGCCAACGTCCTGACTTTC. Protein sequence: CASSFQRANVLTF. Looking up the rest from reference TRBV28 and TRBJ2-6 gives the full variable domain: DVKVTQSSRYLVKRTGEKVFLECVQDMDHENMFWYRQDPGLGLRLIYFSYDVKMKEKGDIPEGYSVSREKKERFSLILESASTNQTSMYLCASSFQRANVLTFGAGSRLTVL.

V usage is TRBV12-3 or TRBV12-4 and J usage is TRBJ2-5; possibly TRBD1 for D (5 bases). This CDR3 has 14 residues. Trimming took 3 bases from V and 1 from J, leaving 9 bases between them. The CDR3 nucleotides are TGTGCCAGCAGTTTCCTGACAGCCCAAGAGACCCAGTACTTC. Its translation: CASSFLTAQETQYF.

This clonotype was picked up a small number of times. The chain combines TRBV29-1 with TRBJ2-7; D perhaps matches TRBD1 (5 bases). The CDR3 length is 11 residues. The germline CDR1 and CDR2 sequences are SQVTM and ANQGSEA. Trimming pared 6 bases from V and 5 bases from J, leaving 11 bases between. CDR3 in DNA: TGCAGCGTCGCAGGGCCGGACGAGCAGTACTTC. Translated: CSVAGPDEQYF.

The genes are TRBV7-8 and TRBJ1-3; D remains unclear. CDR1 and CDR2 from the germline V gene are SGHVS and FQNEAQ. The CDR3 length is 19 residues. The V end was cut by 2 bases, the J end by 6 bases, with 26 bases between. The CDR3, as DNA: TGTGCCAGCAGCTTATTTCGATGGCCCTCGGGCAGCCTTGAAAACACCATATATTTT. Amino acid sequence: CASSLFRWPSGSLENTIYF. Based on the CDR3 plus reference TRBV7-8 and TRBJ1-3, the full variable domain is GAGVSQSPRYKVAKRGQDVALRCDPISGHVSLFWYQQALGQGPEFLTYFQNEAQLDKSGLPSDRFFAERPEGSVSTLKIQRTQQEDSAVYLCASSLFRWPSGSLENTIYFGEGSWLTVV.

CDR3 sequence (DNA): TGTGCCAGCAGTACTCTCCGGACAGGGATTTCCTACGAGCAGTACTTC. The encoded protein is CASSTLRTGISYEQYF. J is TRBJ2-7 and V is TRBV28; 8 bases agree with TRBD1. The V gene's germline CDR1 is MDHEN and CDR2 SYDVKM. The trim removed 5 bases at V and 1 base at J, leaving 10 bases unmatched. The CDR3 spans 16 residues.

This clonotype was detected many times. V and J are TRBV18 and TRBJ1-1; 8 bases agree with TRBD1. Trimming cost V 3 bases and J 4 bases; bases outside gene matches: 7. The length of the CDR3 is 15 residues. CDR1 KGHSH and CDR2 LQKENI come from the germline V gene. CDR3 in DNA: TGTGCCAGCTCACCTGGGACAGGCAGCCTCACTGAAGCTTTCTTT. This sequence encodes CASSPGTGSLTEAFF.

For this clonotype: Because it lacks the conserved phenylalanine or tryptophan at the end, this CDR3 is likely a read error. The chain links TRBV6-5 to TRBJ1-1; maybe TRBD1 (6 bases). Trimming left V 2 bases short and J 1 base short, with 8 bases between. The CDR3 spans 14 residues. Germline CDR1 MNHEY, CDR2 SVGAGI. The CDR3 sequence: CASSYDRPNTEAFC. CDR3 sequence (DNA): TGTGCCAGCAGTTACGACAGGCCGAACACTGAAGCTTTCTGT.

This clonotype turned up a few times. V gene TRBV12-3 or TRBV12-4 combines with J gene TRBJ2-7; perhaps D is TRBD1 or TRBD2 (5 bases each). This CDR3 spans 13 amino acids. The germline V and J ends were trimmed by 5 bases and 6 bases, with 14 bases remaining between them. In DNA, the CDR3 is TGTGCCAGCAGTACCGGGACCCTCGCCGAGCAGTACTTC. It encodes CASSTGTLAEQYF.

This clonotype was observed a handful of times. The gene calls are TRBV5-1 and TRBJ2-1, with TRBD1 matching 8 bases. The V gene's germline CDR1 is SGHRS and CDR2 YFSETQ. The V and J ends lost 4 bases and 4 bases, in that order; junction bases with no gene match: 7. This CDR3 comprises 15 residues. This CDR3 reads CASSVDREPYNEQFF. Written as DNA, the CDR3 is TGCGCCAGCAGCGTGGACAGGGAGCCTTACAATGAGCAGTTCTTC.

The CDR3 DNA sequence: TGTGCCAGCAGTTACTCGGGTGGGACAGAGTGGACTGAAGCTTTCTTT. The encoded protein is CASSYSGGTEWTEAFF. J is TRBJ1-1 and V is TRBV6-5; 7 nucleotides line up with TRBD1. With V trimmed by 0 bases and J by 5 bases, 9 bases remained unmatched. This CDR3 is built from 16 residues. Germline loops: CDR1 MNHEY, CDR2 SVGAGI.